This T cell receptor beta chain was recovered during a study of identical twins. A universal primer site was created by template switching, with the cDNA bearing unique molecular identifiers. TCRdb re-derived calls from the 5' RACE reads in MiXCR, one entry per CDR3 protein. The repertoire holds approximately 630,000 distinct CDR3 sequences, with 7% to 7.5% as singletons. Germline assignment: CDR1 SEHNR and CDR2 FQNEAQ (reference sequence). With V trimmed by 5 bases and J by 6 bases, 14 bases remained unmatched. The CDR3 is made up of 16 amino acids. Study results and caveats: Within cord blood, abundant beta clonotypes carried fewer insertions, but memory repertoires showed no such trend. Twins shared out-of-frame alpha sequences with excess low generation probability.

Comments on this clonotype: Its target is not known.

These same data were also listed under a study on yellow fever vaccine responses in identical twins. That work states: Reportedly, the response of twins' T cells to the vaccine seemed partly convergent, partly personalized.

Sequenced input: PBMCs. This chain joins TRBV7-9 and TRBJ2-7, with TRBD2 matching over 9 bases. This clonotype was sampled from a woman aged 18-29 years in good health. CDR3 bases: TGTGCCAGCAGCCGGTCCGGGGTAGCGGGAGTGGGCGAGCAGTACTTC. Translating it yields CASSRSGVAGVGEQYF.